This record concerns one T cell receptor (beta chain) sequence. Its antigen specificity is not known. The record has no base qualities; no much larger clone is one base away. CDR1 SGHVS and CDR2 FNYEAQ were looked up in the germline V gene. The CDR3 goes from the cysteine to the phenylalanine over 16 residues. The entry retains the CDR3 DNA only, 48 bases that are in frame from base 1. V was cut back by 1 base and J by 4 bases, leaving a gap of 15 bases between them. The data were obtained in a study of cytomegalovirus exposure and HLA in healthy donors (dated by TCRdb to 2016 to 2017). Regarding the research as a whole: An earlier analysis of 587 of the donors reported roughly 300 Gb of sequence data and 117 million unique TCR beta sequences obtained from approximately 180 million T cells. The later analysis used no new phenotypic data to find candidate immune exposures, relying instead on TCR beta sequences and their occurrence across donors. The study profiled the T cell repertoires of 500 to 800 subjects by immunosequencing and related them to cytomegalovirus serostatus. An earlier analysis of some 600 of the donors applied high-throughput TCR beta sequencing to assess whether each TCR beta V gene segment acted as functional or pseudogenic. All discovery cohort repertoires had been generated on a single sequencing platform. The study combined high-throughput TCR immunosequencing, statistical association of individual TCRs with disease status, and machine learning to predict cytomegalovirus infection status. Among the approximately 400 genotyped donors, approximately 76% belonged to the genetic ancestry cluster associated with self-reported Caucasian donors. In a later analysis, previously published TCR beta repertoires from 666 donors were re-analyzed and high-resolution HLA genotyping was added so that TCR occurrence patterns could be studied. A separate validation cohort of 90 to 150 different subjects was used in addition to the approximately 640-subject first cohort. The aim of the study was to test whether cataloging public T cell receptors could identify signatures of past pathogen exposure. Typing coverage varied by locus: about 620-640 donors for A, B, C, DRB1 and DQB1; roughly 510 for DQA1; around 610 for DPA1; roughly 450 for DPB1. An early release covering roughly 640 HLA-typed donors comprised 250 to 350 gigabases of sequencing data and tens of millions of unique TCR sequences. Four or five DR-DQ haplotypes were handled as single units for association and clustering because linkage in the cohort was strong. Donor age, sex, ethnicity and CMV serostatus were compiled together with the repertoire data. On average, roughly 250,000 unique TCR beta nucleotide sequences were sequenced per donor among more than 350 genotyped donors of the cohort, with roughly 18% of those sequences being non-productive. HLA typing covered class I and class II loci at four-digit resolution. A later genetic analysis used genome-wide SNP genotypes for about 60% of the roughly 670 donors, treating that subset as a discovery cohort.

Results the study describes overall, beyond this receptor: CMV serostatus was the only immune exposure information available for the cohort. The cohort was sequenced for TCR beta chains only, and without alpha or paired-chain data the features that could be detected were limited. Most TCR sequences were seen in very few donors, while some public TCRs were found in many individuals. A further reported finding was that TCR beta sequences accurately predicted the HLA-A and HLA-B alleles for most subjects in the first cohort. A cluster of highly shared sequence variants was judged likely to represent a technical artifact of the sequencing pipeline. In a later analysis, the rate of TCR association differed among HLA loci, with DRB1 alleles having the most associated TCRs and HLA-C alleles having the fewest. The 87-base-pair reads could not distinguish some IMGT-functional V segments, including TRBV6-2 and TRBV6-3, so those segments were excluded. In a later analysis, HLA-associated TCR beta chains showed more clonal expansion and lower generation probabilities than non-associated chains that were equally common. Correlated functional status among segregating V segments might be attributable to linkage disequilibrium, but an unknown experimental factor could not be ruled out. The earlier analysis of fewer than 750 of the donors excluded 15 to 20 rarely observed V segments, including chromosome 9 orphons, because counts were too low. A later genetic analysis reported fewer N-insertions in productive TCRs among donors in an Asian-associated ancestry cluster than the approximately 670-donor mean. An earlier analysis of several hundred of the donors showed that most TCR beta V segments appeared in productive rearrangements either about 90% or about 30% of the time, which broadly matched IMGT annotations. The classifier was reported to diagnose cytomegalovirus status with high specificity and sensitivity in both the original cohort and the validation cohort. In the study, roughly 160 TCR beta chains were listed as associated with cytomegalovirus. The authors suggested that the approach could potentially be generalized to other disease states and immunological phenotypes. Most CMV-associated TCR beta chains appeared to be HLA-restricted in a later analysis, and the HLA associations seemed to be driven largely by CMV exposure. In a later analysis, several top co-occurrence clusters were reported to appear linked to parvovirus B19, influenza, CMV and Epstein-Barr virus. When HLA alleles, especially DR and DQ, strongly co-occurred, attributing TCR associations to individual alleles was difficult. In a later genetic analysis, a missense DCLRE1C variant was associated with V-gene and J-gene trimming of TCR beta chains, and the association was replicated in an independent cohort. Sequencing depth was assumed to be roughly uniform across donors in the presence/absence analyses, though that assumption may not hold. In vitro tests confirmed that a few of the cytomegalovirus-associated TCR beta chains recognize cytomegalovirus antigens. A later analysis associated 17,000 or so TCR beta sequences with specific HLA alleles at a false discovery rate of 0.05. Because some donors lacked HLA typing at each locus, the association tests relied only on the typed subset.

Libraries came from the immunoSEQ multiplex PCR assay. A mixture of 60 forward primers for TCR Vbeta segments and 13 reverse primers for TCR Jbeta segments was used in the multiplex PCR. The CDR3 region of rearranged TCR beta genes was amplified from genomic DNA with a multiplex PCR assay. Amplified TCR beta libraries were sequenced as 87-base-pair reads on the Illumina HiSeq System. Concerning the study's data processing: In a later analysis, around 80 million unique TCR beta chains were counted across the approximately 640 repertoires, and roughly 11 million of these chains were shared by at least two donors. To remove PCR and sequencing errors, raw reads were error-corrected and collapsed into unique sequences using a nearest-neighbor algorithm that merged closely related sequences. V, D and J gene segments were assigned by aligning CDR3 sequences to IMGT reference sequences. For a sequence to be retained, at least a six-nucleotide match to both a V gene segment and a J gene segment was required. Rearrangements were called productive when the CDR3 lacked stop codons and stayed in frame with V and J; all others were non-productive. Following IMGT convention, CDR3 was defined as the stretch from the second conserved V-encoded cysteine up to the conserved J-encoded phenylalanine. The earlier analysis of more than 450 of the donors excluded sequences that lacked an unambiguous match to a single V gene segment. In an earlier analysis of 587 of the donors, V segments were called functional above 56.7% productive rearrangements and were called segregating when the between-donor standard deviation exceeded 5%. A statistical classification framework was built to diagnose cytomegalovirus status from the catalog of TCR beta chain sequences. V and J gene assignment, in a later analysis, came from comparing TCR nucleotide sequences with IMGT/GENE-DB human TR gene sequences. The TCRdist pipeline was used in a later analysis to assign CDR3 sequences and most-parsimonious VDJ recombination scenarios. In a later analysis, every TCR beta chain was defined by the combination of its CDR3 amino acid sequence and its V-gene family, and reads without a unique V-gene family were dropped. As a way to deal with suspected cross-contamination and a sequencing artifact, a later analysis dropped roughly 600 nucleotide sequences that were highly shared and had low generation probability. A later analysis calculated a clonal expansion index for each public chain from normalized within-repertoire ranks of inferred template counts. A later analysis computed generation probabilities with a VDJ recombination model fitted to out-of-frame rearrangements, and checked the results against IGoR. A later analysis scored TCR-TCR, TCR-HLA and TCR-CMV co-occurrence with hypergeometric tests, applying a repertoire-size bias correction to TCR pairs. A later analysis estimated false discovery rates by permuting HLA or CMV assignments 20 times. In a later analysis, co-occurring TCRs were grouped using DBSCAN, with TCRdist sequence similarity added in when clustering inside HLA-allele-positive subsets. For co-occurrence clustering, repertoires with fewer than 30,000 or more than 120,000 public chains were excluded, along with five repertoires with anomalous nucleotide sharing. Imported from immuneACCESS, the table was reduced by TCRdb to in-frame sequences with V and J called. These copies leave out some clones; in studies compared against another copy, an unresolved V gene accounts for under half, and the cause of the remainder is not known. The V and J calls and the clone size are those of that table, but D and trimming were determined from the DNA. This sample is represented by about 240,000 clones; about 85% of them were singletons. The ten largest clonotypes hold 0.24% of the sample.

The cohort consisted of 600 to 700 healthy bone marrow donors. At the time of sampling, all cohort members were nominally healthy, though unrecorded immune exposures were likely present. The donor tested CMV seronegative, placing the donor among the 352 seronegative members of the cohort. Every donor gave a peripheral blood sample, and the peripheral blood mononuclear cells from that sample were used for TCR beta sequencing. The Qiagen DNeasy Blood Extraction Kit was used to extract genomic DNA from the blood cell samples. The sequence was collected from a girl aged 2 to 10 in good health and CMV-seronegative. The sequenced sample consisted of PBMCs. This sequence uses TRBV7-6 and TRBJ2-3, and the D gene may be TRBD1, 6 bases matching. DNA sequence: TGTGCCAGCAGCTTAGTATGGGGGCCCGGGGCAGATACGCAGTATTTT. Its protein product is CASSLVWGPGADTQYF.